Detailed here is one T cell receptor (beta chain). Its cognate antigen is unknown. TCRdb keeps only in-frame clones here, not all; method: immunoSEQ multiplex PCR. Of 34,000 or so clones detected, more than 75% appear once; the ten largest clones hold roughly 12%. The data belong to a study of a mutant IDH1 vaccine in newly diagnosed glioma. The time point was: week 35, safety follow-up. Vaccination used 300 ug of mutant IDH1 20-mer peptide per dose, with topical imiquimod. The specimen was PBMCs, collected from a glioma patient whose treatment included an IDH1 peptide vaccine. This sequence was found in a middle-aged woman with glioma.

The DNA for the CDR3 is TGTGCCAGCAGGGGGCGGGGGGCGGATACGCAGTATTTT. This gives the protein CASRGRGADTQYF. This chain joins TRBV6-6 and TRBJ2-3; 8 bases agree with TRBD2. Germline CDR1 MNHNY, CDR2 SVGAGI (reference sequence). This CDR3 spans 13 amino acids. With 6 bases clipped from V and 6 bases from J, the junction kept 5 bases outside the gene matches.